The rows below give T cell receptor beta chains drawn from one sample of a study of T cells in Graves' hyperthyroidism and ophthalmopathy. TCRdb re-called the multiplex PCR reads through MiXCR, storing one row per CDR3 protein. The table shows approximately 610,000 distinct CDR3 sequences, with around 15% occurring only once. Specimen: blood. These receptor sequences come from a young woman with Graves' hyperthyroidism. Both conserved end residues are part of each CDR3. The order of the fields is J gene, V gene, clone size, D gene, CDR3 DNA, CDR3 protein. D genes are given only for firm matches. Clone sizes are given selectively: once, few, many, or a class where the clone is expanded.

j_call: TRBJ2-7
v_call: TRBV7-8
clone_size: NA
d_call: NA
cdr3_nt: TGTGCCAGCAGCTTAACCGGGGGACCCGGCTACGAGCAGTACTTC
cdr3_aa: CASSLTGGPGYEQYF

j_call: TRBJ1-3
v_call: TRBV29-1
clone_size: many
d_call: NA
cdr3_nt: TGCAGCGTTGATTTGGGGGGGACGGCGAGCTCTGGAAACACCATATATTTT
cdr3_aa: CSVDLGGTASSGNTIYF

j_call: TRBJ1-4
v_call: TRBV28
clone_size: few
d_call: TRBD1
cdr3_nt: TGTGCCAGCAGTGATCGATCCGGGACAGGGAGTGAAAAACTGTTTTTT
cdr3_aa: CASSDRSGTGSEKLFF

j_call: TRBJ1-1
v_call: TRBV11-2
clone_size: many
d_call: NA
cdr3_nt: TGTGCCAGCAGCTTACTGGGAGTGAACACTGAAGCTTTCTTT
cdr3_aa: CASSLLGVNTEAFF

j_call: TRBJ2-2
v_call: TRBV5-1
clone_size: many
d_call: TRBD2
cdr3_nt: TGCGCCAGCAGCTTGATAGGCGGGAGGGCCGTCGGGGAGCTGTTTTTT
cdr3_aa: CASSLIGGRAVGELFF

j_call: TRBJ2-3
v_call: TRBV6-2/TRBV6-3
clone_size: many
d_call: TRBD2
cdr3_nt: TGTGCCAGCAGTTACTCGATAGCGGGAGGAGGCACAGATACGCAGTATTTT
cdr3_aa: CASSYSIAGGGTDTQYF

j_call: TRBJ2-3
v_call: TRBV20-1
clone_size: few
d_call: TRBD2
cdr3_nt: TGCAGTGCTCCCCTCATCCAGGGACAGAAACTAGCGGGAGTCACAGATACGCAGTATTTT
cdr3_aa: CSAPLIQGQKLAGVTDTQYF

j_call: TRBJ2-3
v_call: TRBV28
clone_size: many
d_call: NA
cdr3_nt: TGTGCCAGCAGTTTATGGGCGGGGAGCACAGATACGCAGTATTTT
cdr3_aa: CASSLWAGSTDTQYF

j_call: TRBJ1-1
v_call: TRBV6-1
clone_size: many
d_call: NA
cdr3_nt: TGTGCCAGCAGTCGTCCGGGGAATTGGGTGAACACTGAAGCTTTCTTT
cdr3_aa: CASSRPGNWVNTEAFF

j_call: TRBJ2-5
v_call: TRBV20-1
clone_size: few
d_call: TRBD2
cdr3_nt: TGCAGTGCTAGAGATTGGGGCGGGGGGTTGGAGACCCAGTACTTC
cdr3_aa: CSARDWGGGLETQYF

j_call: TRBJ2-1
v_call: TRBV7-8
clone_size: NA
d_call: TRBD2
cdr3_nt: TGTGCCAGCAGCTTAGGTTTGACTAGGACTAGCGGGAGGGACAATGAGCAGTTCTTC
cdr3_aa: CASSLGLTRTSGRDNEQFF

j_call: TRBJ1-2
v_call: TRBV12-3/TRBV12-4
clone_size: many
d_call: TRBD1
cdr3_nt: TGTGCCAGCAGTTTAGCGGGGGACAGGGCTAACTATGGCTACACCTTC
cdr3_aa: CASSLAGDRANYGYTF

j_call: TRBJ2-1
v_call: TRBV27
clone_size: many
d_call: TRBD2
cdr3_nt: TGTGCCAGCAGTCCCACTAGCGGGACTAGCAACAATGAGCAGTTCTTC
cdr3_aa: CASSPTSGTSNNEQFF

j_call: TRBJ1-2
v_call: TRBV18
clone_size: NA
d_call: TRBD1
cdr3_nt: TGTGCCAGCTCACCATCCCCAGGGGGCGAAGGCTATGGCTACACCTTC
cdr3_aa: CASSPSPGGEGYGYTF

j_call: TRBJ2-1
v_call: TRBV4-1
clone_size: many
d_call: NA
cdr3_nt: TGCGCCAGCAGCATAGACGGGACGAAGCAGTTCTTC
cdr3_aa: CASSIDGTKQFF

j_call: TRBJ2-5
v_call: TRBV9
clone_size: NA
d_call: NA
cdr3_nt: TGTGCCAGCAGCGACCTCAGGGGAGAGACCCAGTACTTC
cdr3_aa: CASSDLRGETQYF

j_call: TRBJ2-3
v_call: TRBV20-1
clone_size: few
d_call: TRBD2
cdr3_nt: TGCAGTGCCTCGACTAGCGGGAGAACAGATACGCAGTATTTT
cdr3_aa: CSASTSGRTDTQYF

j_call: TRBJ1-6
v_call: TRBV5-1
clone_size: few
d_call: NA
cdr3_nt: TGCGCCAGCAGCTTGGATCCAGGGAGCAATTCACCCCTCCACTTT
cdr3_aa: CASSLDPGSNSPLHF

j_call: TRBJ2-7
v_call: TRBV5-6
clone_size: NA
d_call: NA
cdr3_nt: TGTGCCAGCAGCTTGCAGGGGACATCCTACGAGCAGTACTTC
cdr3_aa: CASSLQGTSYEQYF

j_call: TRBJ2-7
v_call: TRBV7-8
clone_size: many
d_call: NA
cdr3_nt: TGTGCCAGCAGCCTTGGACAGCTTCCCTACGAGCAGTACTTC
cdr3_aa: CASSLGQLPYEQYF

j_call: TRBJ1-1
v_call: TRBV19
clone_size: few
d_call: NA
cdr3_nt: TGTGCCAGTAGTGCTCAGGGTCAGGGCACTGAAGCTTTCTTT
cdr3_aa: CASSAQGQGTEAFF

j_call: TRBJ2-7
v_call: TRBV28
clone_size: many
d_call: NA
cdr3_nt: TGTGCCAGCAGTTTACCTCGTGCCTACTACGAGCAGTACTTC
cdr3_aa: CASSLPRAYYEQYF

j_call: TRBJ1-1
v_call: TRBV20-1
clone_size: NA
d_call: TRBD1
cdr3_nt: TGCAGTGCAGGGACAGGCCTTGAGGCTTTCTTT
cdr3_aa: CSAGTGLEAFF

j_call: TRBJ2-7
v_call: TRBV5-4
clone_size: many
d_call: NA
cdr3_nt: TGTGCCAGCAGCGAGAACCTAGGCCCCTACGAGCAGTACTTC
cdr3_aa: CASSENLGPYEQYF

j_call: TRBJ2-3
v_call: TRBV2
clone_size: few
d_call: NA
cdr3_nt: TGTGCCAGCAGAGCGTCGGGATCAGATACGCAGTATTTT
cdr3_aa: CASRASGSDTQYF

j_call: TRBJ1-1
v_call: TRBV6-1
clone_size: many
d_call: NA
cdr3_nt: TGTGCCAGCAGTATAGGGGAGAGCGAAGCTTTCTTT
cdr3_aa: CASSIGESEAFF

j_call: TRBJ2-1
v_call: TRBV24-1
clone_size: few
d_call: TRBD1
cdr3_nt: TGTGCCACCAGCAGAGGACAGGGGGCGCTTGAGCAGTTCTTC
cdr3_aa: CATSRGQGALEQFF

j_call: TRBJ2-7
v_call: TRBV12-3/TRBV12-4
clone_size: many
d_call: NA
cdr3_nt: TGTGCCAGCAGTTTCCGCGCCAGCTCCTACGAGCAGTACTTC
cdr3_aa: CASSFRASSYEQYF

j_call: TRBJ2-6
v_call: TRBV6-2/TRBV6-3
clone_size: few
d_call: NA
cdr3_nt: TGTGCCAGCAGTTATTCAGGGACTGGGGCCAACGTCCTGACTTTC
cdr3_aa: CASSYSGTGANVLTF

j_call: TRBJ2-1
v_call: TRBV4-3
clone_size: NA
d_call: NA
cdr3_nt: TGCGCCAGCAGCCAGATGGGCACCGAGGGCAATGAGCAGTTCTTC
cdr3_aa: CASSQMGTEGNEQFF

j_call: TRBJ1-1
v_call: TRBV19
clone_size: many
d_call: NA
cdr3_nt: TGTGCCAGTAGTATAGTAGGGCAGGGCACTGAAGCTTTCTTT
cdr3_aa: CASSIVGQGTEAFF

j_call: TRBJ2-7
v_call: TRBV3-1
clone_size: NA
d_call: TRBD1
cdr3_nt: TGTGCCAGCAGCCAACGCTGGACAGGGAGGACCTACGAGCAGTACTTC
cdr3_aa: CASSQRWTGRTYEQYF

j_call: TRBJ2-3
v_call: TRBV12-3/TRBV12-4
clone_size: NA
d_call: TRBD2
cdr3_nt: TGTGCCAGCAGTTTTGGGAGCGGGAAAGCGGATACGCAGTATTTT
cdr3_aa: CASSFGSGKADTQYF

j_call: TRBJ1-1
v_call: TRBV6-1
clone_size: many
d_call: NA
cdr3_nt: TGTGCCAGCACACTAAAACAGGGGAACACTGAAGCTTTCTTT
cdr3_aa: CASTLKQGNTEAFF

j_call: TRBJ2-7
v_call: TRBV20-1
clone_size: few
d_call: TRBD2
cdr3_nt: TGCAGTGCTTCACTAGCGAGGGCCTACGAGCAGTACTTC
cdr3_aa: CSASLARAYEQYF

j_call: TRBJ2-5
v_call: TRBV5-1
clone_size: many
d_call: TRBD1
cdr3_nt: TGCGCCAGCAGCGGGACAGGGGCCTCCCAAGAGACCCAGTACTTC
cdr3_aa: CASSGTGASQETQYF

j_call: TRBJ1-5
v_call: TRBV6-1
clone_size: many
d_call: TRBD1
cdr3_nt: TGTGCCAGCAGTAAGGGGACAGGGGGTAATAGCAATCAGCCCCAGCATTTT
cdr3_aa: CASSKGTGGNSNQPQHF

j_call: TRBJ1-5
v_call: TRBV27
clone_size: many
d_call: NA
cdr3_nt: TGTGCCAGCAGTTCGCCCAGCAATAGCAATCAGCCCCAGCATTTT
cdr3_aa: CASSSPSNSNQPQHF

j_call: TRBJ1-5
v_call: TRBV10-2
clone_size: many
d_call: NA
cdr3_nt: TGCGCCAGCAGTGACTCTACAGGGATAGTGAGCAATCAGCCCCAGCATTTT
cdr3_aa: CASSDSTGIVSNQPQHF

j_call: TRBJ2-5
v_call: TRBV15
clone_size: few
d_call: NA
cdr3_nt: TGTGCCACCAGCAGGGACGGCAGAACCCAGGAGACCCAGTACTTC
cdr3_aa: CATSRDGRTQETQYF

j_call: TRBJ2-4
v_call: TRBV6-2/TRBV6-3
clone_size: few
d_call: NA
cdr3_nt: TGTGCCAGCCAGGGGCCGTCAAACATTCAGTACTTC
cdr3_aa: CASQGPSNIQYF

j_call: TRBJ2-7
v_call: TRBV20-1
clone_size: many
d_call: NA
cdr3_nt: TGCAGTGCTAGAGAGTCGGGTGGACGCGAGCAGTACTTC
cdr3_aa: CSARESGGREQYF

j_call: TRBJ1-1
v_call: TRBV3-1
clone_size: many
d_call: NA
cdr3_nt: TGTGCCAGCAGCCAAGATTGGAACAGCCTCACTGAAGCTTTCTTT
cdr3_aa: CASSQDWNSLTEAFF

j_call: TRBJ2-1
v_call: TRBV20-1
clone_size: NA
d_call: TRBD1
cdr3_nt: TGCAGTGCTAGCTACGCGCTCATAGGGGGCTTTGGGCAGTTCTTC
cdr3_aa: CSASYALIGGFGQFF

j_call: TRBJ2-7
v_call: TRBV7-2
clone_size: many
d_call: NA
cdr3_nt: TGTGCCAGCAGCTTAAACCCGGGCTACGAGCAGTACTTC
cdr3_aa: CASSLNPGYEQYF

j_call: TRBJ2-2
v_call: TRBV6-1
clone_size: few
d_call: TRBD2
cdr3_nt: TGTGCCAGCAAGGATAGCGGGGACACCGGGGAGCTGTTTTTT
cdr3_aa: CASKDSGDTGELFF

j_call: TRBJ2-7
v_call: TRBV24-1
clone_size: few
d_call: TRBD1
cdr3_nt: TGTGCCACCAGTGATGCGGACAGGGGGGACGAGCAGTACTTC
cdr3_aa: CATSDADRGDEQYF

j_call: TRBJ2-2
v_call: TRBV6-2/TRBV6-3
clone_size: NA
d_call: NA
cdr3_nt: TGTGCCAGCAGTTACTACAGGCCGAACACCGGGGAGCTGTTTTTT
cdr3_aa: CASSYYRPNTGELFF

j_call: TRBJ2-3
v_call: TRBV25-1
clone_size: NA
d_call: TRBD2
cdr3_nt: TGTGCCAGCAGTGCACCCGGGAGGTTGAATACGCAGTATTTT
cdr3_aa: CASSAPGRLNTQYF

j_call: TRBJ2-2
v_call: TRBV19
clone_size: few
d_call: TRBD2
cdr3_nt: TGTGCCAGTAGTATGAGGGGACTAACGAACACCGGGGAGCTGTTTTTT
cdr3_aa: CASSMRGLTNTGELFF

j_call: TRBJ2-7
v_call: TRBV7-9
clone_size: few
d_call: NA
cdr3_nt: TGTGCCAGCATGACGAGGGTCCACGAGCAGTACTTC
cdr3_aa: CASMTRVHEQYF